This TCR beta chain was found in a study of PD-L1 blockade in urothelial cancer. This CDR3 contains 16 residues. Looked up from germline, CDR1 is SNHLY and CDR2 is FYNNEI. V was clipped by 3 bases and J by 0 bases; unmatched bases: 3. The assay was immunoSEQ multiplex PCR, and TCRdb's table has in-frame clones only and misses some. The sample consists of under 130,000 clones, under 85% of them appearing once. This sample comprised PBMCs, obtained around atezolizumab (anti-PD-L1) treatment. The chain uses TRBV2 and TRBJ1-4, with 8 bases that match TRBD1. The sequence derives from a man between 50 and 59 years old with urothelial cancer. The CDR3 loop reads CASSEGQAATNEKLFF. CDR3 nucleotides: TGTGCCAGCAGTGAGGGACAGGCCGCAACTAATGAAAAACTGTTTTTT.